This paragraph covers one T cell receptor beta chain sequence. These data originate in a study of blood T cell repertoires in COVID-19. Across the whole study: Spain, Italy and the United States supplied samples that represented acute and convalescent COVID-19.

Looked up from germline, CDR1 is LNHDA and CDR2 is SQIVND (reference sequence). V was shortened by 0 bases and J by 6 bases, with 6 bases between the two germline ends. CDR3 size: 13 residues. Original analysis: Researchers report that nucleated cell counts were estimated from reference gene primer amplification. Profiled with immunoSEQ multiplex PCR; TCRdb holds only in-frame clones, not every one. V and J calls and clone size follow that table, whereas D and trimming were derived from the DNA. This sample has a few hundred thousand clones; 85% to 90% occur once, and the top ten carry around 3.6%. The V gene is TRBV19, the J gene TRBJ1-5; no firm D call. The origin of this receptor is a man younger than 35 with active or convalescent COVID-19. Sequencing was carried out using peripheral blood. CDR3 loop: CASSIDIRQPQHF. CDR3 sequence (DNA): TGTGCCAGTAGTATAGATATTCGTCAGCCCCAGCATTTT.